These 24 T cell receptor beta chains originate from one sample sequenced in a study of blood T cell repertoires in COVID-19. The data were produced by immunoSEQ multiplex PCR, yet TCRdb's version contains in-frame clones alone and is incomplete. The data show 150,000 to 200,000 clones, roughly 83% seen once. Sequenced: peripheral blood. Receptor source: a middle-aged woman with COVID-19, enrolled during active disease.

CDR3 nucleotides: TGCGCCAGCAGCTTCGGCGGGGCCCGGGAGCTGTTTTTT. Residues: CASSFGGARELFF. The chain couples TRBV5-1 to TRBJ2-2; D is possibly TRBD2 (6 bases). The CDR3 has 13 residues. The V end was cut by 2 bases, the J end by 9 bases, with 11 bases between. CDR1 is SGHRS, CDR2 YFSETQ, per germline.

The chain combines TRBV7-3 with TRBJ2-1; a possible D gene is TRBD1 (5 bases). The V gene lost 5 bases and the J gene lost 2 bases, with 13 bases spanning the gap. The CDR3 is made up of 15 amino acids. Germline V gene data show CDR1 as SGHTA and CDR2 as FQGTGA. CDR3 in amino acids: CASSPLGRPYNEQFF. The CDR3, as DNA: TGTGCCAGCAGCCCCCTGGGGCGCCCCTACAATGAGCAGTTCTTC.

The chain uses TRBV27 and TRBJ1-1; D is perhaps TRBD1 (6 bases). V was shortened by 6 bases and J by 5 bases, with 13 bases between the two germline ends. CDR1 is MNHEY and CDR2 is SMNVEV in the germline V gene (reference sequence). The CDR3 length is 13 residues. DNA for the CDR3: TGTGCCAGCAGCCCCCAAACAGGGACTGAAGCTTTCTTT. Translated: CASSPQTGTEAFF.

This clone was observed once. CDR3 sequence: CASSYDTGSSGNTIYF. The CDR3 region has the DNA TGTGCCAGCAGTTACGATACGGGGAGCTCTGGAAACACCATATATTTT. The chain is built from TRBV6-5 and TRBJ1-3, with unresolved D. The germline V gene has CDR1 MNHEY and CDR2 SVGAGI. The V and J ends lost 2 bases and 0 bases respectively, with 11 bases between them. This CDR3 comprises 16 residues.

In DNA form, the CDR3 reads TGTGCCAGCAGACAGAACACCGGGGAGCTGTTTTTT. It codes for CASRQNTGELFF. The chain is built from TRBV6-4 and TRBJ2-2; D unclear. Trimming took 6 bases from V and 1 from J, leaving 3 bases between them. CDR1 and CDR2 from the germline V gene are MRHNA and SNTAGT. CDR3 length: 12 residues.

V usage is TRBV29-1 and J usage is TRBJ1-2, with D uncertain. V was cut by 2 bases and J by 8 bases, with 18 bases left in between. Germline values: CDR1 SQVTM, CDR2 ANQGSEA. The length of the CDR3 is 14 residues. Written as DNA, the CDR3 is TGCAGCGTTGAACGTTCGGGGATATCTAGAGGCTACACCTTC. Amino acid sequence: CSVERSGISRGYTF.

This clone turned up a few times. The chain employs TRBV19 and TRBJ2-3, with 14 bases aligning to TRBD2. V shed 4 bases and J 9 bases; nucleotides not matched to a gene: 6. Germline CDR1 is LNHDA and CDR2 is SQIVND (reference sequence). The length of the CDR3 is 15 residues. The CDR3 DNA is TGTGCCAGTAGTACCGGGACTAGCGGGAGTCGGACGCAGTATTTT. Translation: CASSTGTSGSRTQYF. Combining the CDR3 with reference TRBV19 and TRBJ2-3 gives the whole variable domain DGGITQSPKYLFRKEGQNVTLSCEQNLNHDAMYWYRQDPGQGLRLIYYSQIVNDFQKGDIAEGYSVSREKKESFPLTVTSAQKNPTAFYLCASSTGTSGSRTQYFGPGTRLTVL.

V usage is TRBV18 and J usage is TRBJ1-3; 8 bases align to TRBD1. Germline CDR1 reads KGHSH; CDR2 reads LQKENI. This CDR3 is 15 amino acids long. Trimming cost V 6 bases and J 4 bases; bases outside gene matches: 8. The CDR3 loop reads CASSSDRAAGNTIYF. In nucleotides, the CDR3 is TGTGCCAGCTCGTCGGACAGGGCAGCAGGAAACACCATATATTTT.

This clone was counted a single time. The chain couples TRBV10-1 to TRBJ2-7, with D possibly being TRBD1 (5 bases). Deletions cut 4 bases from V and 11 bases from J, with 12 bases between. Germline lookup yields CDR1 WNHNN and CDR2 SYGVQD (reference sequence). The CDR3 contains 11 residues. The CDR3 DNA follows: TGCGCCAGCAGTGGCCGCGAAGGGGAGTACTTC. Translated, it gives CASSGREGEYF.

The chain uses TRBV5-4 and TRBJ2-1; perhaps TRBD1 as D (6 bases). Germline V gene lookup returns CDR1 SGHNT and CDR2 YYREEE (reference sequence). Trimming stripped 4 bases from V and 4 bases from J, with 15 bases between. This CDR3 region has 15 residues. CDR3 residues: CASSQDRNIYNEQFF. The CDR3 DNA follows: TGTGCCAGCAGCCAAGACAGGAATATATACAATGAGCAGTTCTTC.

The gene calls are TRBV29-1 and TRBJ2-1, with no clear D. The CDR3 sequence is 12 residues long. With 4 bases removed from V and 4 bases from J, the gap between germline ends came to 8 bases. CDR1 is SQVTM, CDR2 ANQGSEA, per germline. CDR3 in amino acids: CSVGDGYNEQFF. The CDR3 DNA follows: TGCAGCGTTGGAGACGGGTACAATGAGCAGTTCTTC.

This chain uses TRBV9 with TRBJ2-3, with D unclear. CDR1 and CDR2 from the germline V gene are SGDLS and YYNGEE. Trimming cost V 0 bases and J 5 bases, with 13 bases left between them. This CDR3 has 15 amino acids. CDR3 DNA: TGTGCCAGCAGCGTAGCAGGCTTTGTAAGAGATACGCAGTATTTT. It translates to CASSVAGFVRDTQYF.

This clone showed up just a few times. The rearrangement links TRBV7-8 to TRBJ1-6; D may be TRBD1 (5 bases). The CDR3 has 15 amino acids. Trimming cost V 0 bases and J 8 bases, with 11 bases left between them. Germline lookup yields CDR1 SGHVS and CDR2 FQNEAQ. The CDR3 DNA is TGTGCCAGCAGCTTAGCAGGACATGGATATTCACCCCTCCACTTT. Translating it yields CASSLAGHGYSPLHF.

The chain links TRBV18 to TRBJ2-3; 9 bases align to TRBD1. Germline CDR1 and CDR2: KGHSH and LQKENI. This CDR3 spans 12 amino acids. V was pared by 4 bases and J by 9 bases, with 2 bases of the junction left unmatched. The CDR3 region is CASSRDRETQYF. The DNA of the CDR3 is TGTGCCAGCTCACGGGACAGGGAAACGCAGTATTTT.

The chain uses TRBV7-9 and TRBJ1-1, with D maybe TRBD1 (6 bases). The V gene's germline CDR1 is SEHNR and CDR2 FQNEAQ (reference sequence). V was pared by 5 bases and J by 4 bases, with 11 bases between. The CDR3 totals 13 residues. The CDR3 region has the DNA TGTGCCAGCAGCCTCGGGACAAGCACTGAAGCTTTCTTT. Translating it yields CASSLGTSTEAFF.

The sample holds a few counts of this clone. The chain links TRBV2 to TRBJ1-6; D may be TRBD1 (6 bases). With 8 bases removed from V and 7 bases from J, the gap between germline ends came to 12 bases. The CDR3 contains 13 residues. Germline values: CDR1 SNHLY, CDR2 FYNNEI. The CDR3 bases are TGTGCCAGCTTGGGGGGGGCGAATTCACCCCTCCACTTT. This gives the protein CASLGGANSPLHF.

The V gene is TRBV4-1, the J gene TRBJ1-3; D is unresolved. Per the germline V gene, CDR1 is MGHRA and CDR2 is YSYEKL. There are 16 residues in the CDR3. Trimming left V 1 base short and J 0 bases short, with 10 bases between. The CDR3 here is CASSQGLWSSGNTIYF. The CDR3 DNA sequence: TGCGCCAGCAGCCAAGGTTTGTGGAGCTCTGGAAACACCATATATTTT.

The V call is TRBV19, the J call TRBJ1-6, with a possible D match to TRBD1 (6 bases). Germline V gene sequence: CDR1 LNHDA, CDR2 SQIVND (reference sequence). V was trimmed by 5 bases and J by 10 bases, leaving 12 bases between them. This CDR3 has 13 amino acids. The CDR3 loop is CASSLRQASPLHF. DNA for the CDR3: TGTGCCAGTAGTCTACGACAGGCCTCACCCCTCCACTTT.

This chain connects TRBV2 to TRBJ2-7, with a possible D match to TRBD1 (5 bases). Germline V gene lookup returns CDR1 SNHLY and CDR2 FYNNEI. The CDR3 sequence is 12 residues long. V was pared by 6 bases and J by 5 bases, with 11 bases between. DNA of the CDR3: TGTGCCAGCAGAGGGGATTTCCACGAGCAGTACTTC. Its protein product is CASRGDFHEQYF.

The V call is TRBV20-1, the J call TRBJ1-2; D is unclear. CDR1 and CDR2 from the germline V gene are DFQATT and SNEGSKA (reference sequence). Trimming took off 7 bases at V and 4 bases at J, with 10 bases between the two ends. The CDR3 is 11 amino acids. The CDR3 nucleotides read TGCAGTGAAACAGAACCCTATGGCTACACCTTC. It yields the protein CSETEPYGYTF.

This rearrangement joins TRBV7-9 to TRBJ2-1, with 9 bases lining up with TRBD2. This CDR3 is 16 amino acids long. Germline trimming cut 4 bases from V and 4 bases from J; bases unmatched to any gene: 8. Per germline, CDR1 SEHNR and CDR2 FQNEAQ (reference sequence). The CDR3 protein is CASSSPAGGGYNEQFF. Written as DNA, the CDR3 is TGTGCCAGCAGCTCCCCGGCGGGAGGGGGATACAATGAGCAGTTCTTC.

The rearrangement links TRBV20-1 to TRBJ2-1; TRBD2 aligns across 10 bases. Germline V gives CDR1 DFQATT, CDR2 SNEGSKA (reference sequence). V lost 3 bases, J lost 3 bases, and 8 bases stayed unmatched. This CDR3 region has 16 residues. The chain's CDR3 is CSASWASGGFYNEQFF. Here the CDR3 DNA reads TGCAGTGCTAGTTGGGCTAGCGGGGGTTTCTACAATGAGCAGTTCTTC.

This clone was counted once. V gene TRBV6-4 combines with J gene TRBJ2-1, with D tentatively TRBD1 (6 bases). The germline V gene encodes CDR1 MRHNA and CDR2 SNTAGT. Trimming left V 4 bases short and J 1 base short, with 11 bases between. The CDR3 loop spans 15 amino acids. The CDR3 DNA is TGTGCCAGCAGTGCTACACAGGGTTCCTACAATGAGCAGTTCTTC. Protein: CASSATQGSYNEQFF.

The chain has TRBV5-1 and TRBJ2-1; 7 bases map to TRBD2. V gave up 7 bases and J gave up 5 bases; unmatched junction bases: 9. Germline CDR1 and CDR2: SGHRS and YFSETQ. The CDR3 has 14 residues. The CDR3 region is CASRVVGGNNEQFF. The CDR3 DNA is TGCGCCAGCCGGGTGGTCGGGGGGAACAATGAGCAGTTCTTC.